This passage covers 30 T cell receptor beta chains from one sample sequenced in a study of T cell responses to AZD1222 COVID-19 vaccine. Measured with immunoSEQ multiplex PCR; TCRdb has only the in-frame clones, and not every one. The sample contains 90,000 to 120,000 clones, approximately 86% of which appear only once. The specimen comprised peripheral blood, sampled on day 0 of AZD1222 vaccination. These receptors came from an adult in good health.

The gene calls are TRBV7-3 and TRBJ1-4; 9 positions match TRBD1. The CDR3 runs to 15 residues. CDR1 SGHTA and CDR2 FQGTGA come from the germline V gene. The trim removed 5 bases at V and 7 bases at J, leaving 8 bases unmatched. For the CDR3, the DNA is TGTGCCAGCAGCACCACAGGGGGCGTAGGTGAAAAACTGTTTTTT. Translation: CASSTTGGVGEKLFF.

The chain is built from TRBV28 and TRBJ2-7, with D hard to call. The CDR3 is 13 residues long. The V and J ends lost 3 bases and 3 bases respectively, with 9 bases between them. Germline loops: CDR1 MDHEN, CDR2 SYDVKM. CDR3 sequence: CASSFSRFYEQYF. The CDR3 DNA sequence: TGTGCCAGCAGTTTCAGTCGATTCTACGAGCAGTACTTC.

The CDR3 is CASSTEGLGPNEQFF. The CDR3 DNA is TGTGCCAGCAGCACCGAAGGACTGGGCCCCAATGAGCAGTTCTTC. The J gene is TRBJ2-1, the V gene TRBV11-2; D is possibly TRBD2 (5 bases). V lost 5 bases, J lost 6 bases, and 17 bases lay in between. Per the germline V gene, CDR1 is SGHAT and CDR2 is FQNNGV. The CDR3 covers 15 residues.

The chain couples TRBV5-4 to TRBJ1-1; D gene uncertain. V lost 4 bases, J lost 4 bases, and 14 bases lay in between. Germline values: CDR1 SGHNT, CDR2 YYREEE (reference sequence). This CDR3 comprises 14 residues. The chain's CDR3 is CASSPGNEGTEAFF. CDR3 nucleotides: TGTGCCAGCAGCCCCGGGAATGAAGGCACTGAAGCTTTCTTT. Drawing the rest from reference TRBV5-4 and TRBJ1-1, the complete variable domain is ETGVTQSPTHLIKTRGQQVTLRCSSQSGHNTVSWYQQALGQGPQFIFQYYREEENGRGNFPPRFSGLQFPNYSSELNVNALELDDSALYLCASSPGNEGTEAFFGQGTRLTVV.

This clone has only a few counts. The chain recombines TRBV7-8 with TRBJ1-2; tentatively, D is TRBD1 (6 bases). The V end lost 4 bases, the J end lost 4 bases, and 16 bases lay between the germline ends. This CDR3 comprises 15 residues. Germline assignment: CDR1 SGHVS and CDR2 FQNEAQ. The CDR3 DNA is TGTGCCAGCAGCTACGCCGGGGGCGCCGGCTATGGCTACACCTTC. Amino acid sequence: CASSYAGGAGYGYTF.

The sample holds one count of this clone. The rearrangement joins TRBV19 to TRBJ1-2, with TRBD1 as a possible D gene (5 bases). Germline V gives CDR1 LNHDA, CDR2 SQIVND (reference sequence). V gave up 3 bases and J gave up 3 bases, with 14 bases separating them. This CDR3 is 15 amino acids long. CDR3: CASSMGRRRYYGYTF. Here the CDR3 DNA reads TGTGCCAGTAGTATGGGACGACGCCGATACTATGGCTACACCTTC.

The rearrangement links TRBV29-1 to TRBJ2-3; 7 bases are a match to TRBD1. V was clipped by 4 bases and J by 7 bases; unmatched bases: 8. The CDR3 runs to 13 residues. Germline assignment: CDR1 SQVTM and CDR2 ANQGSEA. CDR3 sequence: CSVADRERNTQYF. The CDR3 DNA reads TGCAGCGTTGCCGACAGGGAGAGGAATACGCAGTATTTT.

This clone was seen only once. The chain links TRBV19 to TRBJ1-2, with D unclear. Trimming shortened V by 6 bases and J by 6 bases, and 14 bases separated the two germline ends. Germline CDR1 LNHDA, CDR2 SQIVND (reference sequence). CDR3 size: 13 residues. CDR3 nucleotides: TGTGCCAGTAGATTCCGGGAGAGAGATGGCTACACCTTC. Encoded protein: CASRFRERDGYTF.

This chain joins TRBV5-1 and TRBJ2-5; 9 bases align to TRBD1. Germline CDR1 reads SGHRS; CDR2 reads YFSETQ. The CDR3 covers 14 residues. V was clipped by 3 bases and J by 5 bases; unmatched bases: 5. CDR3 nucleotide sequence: TGCGCCAGCAGCTACAGGGGGCCGGGGGAGACCCAGTACTTC. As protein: CASSYRGPGETQYF.

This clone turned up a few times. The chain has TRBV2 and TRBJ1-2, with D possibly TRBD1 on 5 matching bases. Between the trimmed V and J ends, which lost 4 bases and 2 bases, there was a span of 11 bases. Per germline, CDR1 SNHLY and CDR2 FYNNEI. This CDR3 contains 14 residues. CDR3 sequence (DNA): TGTGCCAGCAGTGTGGCAGGGTGGAACTATGGCTACACCTTC. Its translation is CASSVAGWNYGYTF.

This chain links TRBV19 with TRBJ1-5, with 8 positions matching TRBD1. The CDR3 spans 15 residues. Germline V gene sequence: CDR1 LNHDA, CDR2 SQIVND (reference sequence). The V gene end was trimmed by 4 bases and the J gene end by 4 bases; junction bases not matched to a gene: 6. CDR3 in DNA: TGTGCCAGTAGTACAGGGACAGGACCGAATCAGCCCCAGCATTTT. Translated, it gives CASSTGTGPNQPQHF.

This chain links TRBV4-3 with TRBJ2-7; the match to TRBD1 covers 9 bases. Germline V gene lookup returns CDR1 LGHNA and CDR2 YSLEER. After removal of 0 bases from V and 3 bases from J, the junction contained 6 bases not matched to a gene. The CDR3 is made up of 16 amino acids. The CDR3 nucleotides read TGCGCCAGCAGCCAAGATAATGGACAGGGGTTCTACGAGCAGTACTTC. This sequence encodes CASSQDNGQGFYEQYF.

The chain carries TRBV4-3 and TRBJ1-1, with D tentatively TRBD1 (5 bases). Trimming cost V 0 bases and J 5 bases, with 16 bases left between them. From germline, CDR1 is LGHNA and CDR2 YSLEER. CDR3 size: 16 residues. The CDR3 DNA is TGCGCCAGCAGCCAAGATTCTCGGGGCATGGGGACTGAAGCTTTCTTT. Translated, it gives CASSQDSRGMGTEAFF.

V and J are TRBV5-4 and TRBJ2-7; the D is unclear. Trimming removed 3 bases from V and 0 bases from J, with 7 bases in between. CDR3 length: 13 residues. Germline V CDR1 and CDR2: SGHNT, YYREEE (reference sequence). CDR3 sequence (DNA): TGTGCCAGCAGCTCGTGGGACTCCTACGAGCAGTACTTC. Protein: CASSSWDSYEQYF. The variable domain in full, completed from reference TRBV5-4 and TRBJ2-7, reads ETGVTQSPTHLIKTRGQQVTLRCSSQSGHNTVSWYQQALGQGPQFIFQYYREEENGRGNFPPRFSGLQFPNYSSELNVNALELDDSALYLCASSSWDSYEQYFGPGTRLTVT.

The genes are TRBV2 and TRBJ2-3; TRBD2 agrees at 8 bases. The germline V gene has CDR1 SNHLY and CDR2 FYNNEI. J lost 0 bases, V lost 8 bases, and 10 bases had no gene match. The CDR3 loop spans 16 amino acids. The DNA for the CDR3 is TGTGCCAGCCGGCCCGTAGCGGGATCTAGCACAGATACGCAGTATTTT. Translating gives CASRPVAGSSTDTQYF.

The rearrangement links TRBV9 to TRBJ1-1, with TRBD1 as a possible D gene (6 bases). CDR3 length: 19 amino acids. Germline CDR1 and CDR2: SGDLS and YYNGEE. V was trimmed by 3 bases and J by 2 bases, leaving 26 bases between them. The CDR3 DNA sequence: TGTGCCAGCAGCGCCCGGGGACGGGGGCGGGGCCGGACTAACACTGAAGCTTTCTTT. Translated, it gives CASSARGRGRGRTNTEAFF.

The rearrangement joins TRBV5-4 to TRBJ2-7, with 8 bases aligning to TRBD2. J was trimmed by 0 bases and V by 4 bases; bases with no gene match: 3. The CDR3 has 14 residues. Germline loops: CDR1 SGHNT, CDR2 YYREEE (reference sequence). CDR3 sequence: CASSPGGGSYEQYF. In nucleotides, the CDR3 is TGTGCCAGCAGCCCGGGGGGGGGCTCCTACGAGCAGTACTTC.

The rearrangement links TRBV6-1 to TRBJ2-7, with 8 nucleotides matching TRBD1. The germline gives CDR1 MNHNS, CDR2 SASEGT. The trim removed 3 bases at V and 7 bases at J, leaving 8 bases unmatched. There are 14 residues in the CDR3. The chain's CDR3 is CASSEGDRLGEQYF. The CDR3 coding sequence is TGTGCCAGCAGTGAGGGGGACAGGTTGGGGGAGCAGTACTTC.

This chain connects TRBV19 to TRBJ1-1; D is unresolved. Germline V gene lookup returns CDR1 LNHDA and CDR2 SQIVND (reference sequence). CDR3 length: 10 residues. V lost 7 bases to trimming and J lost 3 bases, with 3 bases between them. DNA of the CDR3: TGTGCCAGTATGGACACTGAAGCTTTCTTT. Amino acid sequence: CASMDTEAFF.

The CDR3 loop reads CASGPSGGRNTEAFF. The CDR3 coding sequence is TGTGCTAGTGGTCCCTCAGGGGGCAGGAACACTGAAGCTTTCTTT. This chain uses TRBV12-5 with TRBJ1-1; 8 bases are shared with TRBD1. Germline V CDR1 and CDR2: LGHNT, FRNRAP. This CDR3 spans 15 amino acids. With V trimmed by 5 bases and J by 1 base, 6 bases remained unmatched. Complete variable domain (other parts from reference TRBV12-5 and TRBJ1-1): DARVTQTPRHKVTEMGQEVTMRCQPILGHNTVFWYRQTMMQGLELLAYFRNRAPLDDSGMPKDRFSAEMPDATLATLKIQPSEPRDSAVYFCASGPSGGRNTEAFFGQGTRLTVV.

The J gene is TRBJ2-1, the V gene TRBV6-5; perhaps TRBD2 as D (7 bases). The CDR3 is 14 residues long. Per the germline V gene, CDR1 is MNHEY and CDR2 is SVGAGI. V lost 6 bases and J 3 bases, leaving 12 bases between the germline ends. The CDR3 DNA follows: TGTGCCAGCAGGCCGGGGGGCGTCTACAATGAGCAGTTCTTC. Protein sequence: CASRPGGVYNEQFF.

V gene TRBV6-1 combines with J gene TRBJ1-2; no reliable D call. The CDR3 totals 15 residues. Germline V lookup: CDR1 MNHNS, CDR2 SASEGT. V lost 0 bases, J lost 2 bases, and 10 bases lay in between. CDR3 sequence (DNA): TGTGCCAGCAGTGAAGCGCTCACCTCAAACTATGGCTACACCTTC. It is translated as CASSEALTSNYGYTF.

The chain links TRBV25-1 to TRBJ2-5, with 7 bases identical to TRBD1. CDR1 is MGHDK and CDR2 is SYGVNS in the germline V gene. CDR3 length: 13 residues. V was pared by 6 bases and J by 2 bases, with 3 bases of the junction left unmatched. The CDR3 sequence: CASRQGIQETQYF. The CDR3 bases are TGTGCCAGCAGACAGGGGATACAAGAGACCCAGTACTTC.

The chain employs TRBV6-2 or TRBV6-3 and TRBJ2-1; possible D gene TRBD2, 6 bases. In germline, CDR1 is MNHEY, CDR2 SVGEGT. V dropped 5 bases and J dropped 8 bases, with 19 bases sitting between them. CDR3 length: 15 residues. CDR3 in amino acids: CASSRGNPGTHEQFF. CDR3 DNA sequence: TGTGCCAGCAGTCGCGGGAACCCGGGGACCCATGAGCAGTTCTTC.

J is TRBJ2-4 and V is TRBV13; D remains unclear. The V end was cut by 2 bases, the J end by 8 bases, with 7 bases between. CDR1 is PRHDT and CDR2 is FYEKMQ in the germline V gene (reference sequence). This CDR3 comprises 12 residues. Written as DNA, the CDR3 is TGTGCCAGCAGCTTAATAGGGCACATTCAGTACTTC. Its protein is CASSLIGHIQYF.

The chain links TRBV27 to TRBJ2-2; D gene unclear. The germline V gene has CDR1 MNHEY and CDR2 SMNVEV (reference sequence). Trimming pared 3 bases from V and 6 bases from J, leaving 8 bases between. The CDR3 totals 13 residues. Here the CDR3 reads CASSFSVPGELFF. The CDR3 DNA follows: TGTGCCAGCAGTTTCTCTGTGCCCGGGGAGCTGTTTTTT.

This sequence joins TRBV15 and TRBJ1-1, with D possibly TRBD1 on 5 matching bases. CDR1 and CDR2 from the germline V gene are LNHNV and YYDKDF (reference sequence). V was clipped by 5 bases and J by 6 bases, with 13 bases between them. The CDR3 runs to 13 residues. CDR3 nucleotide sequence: TGTGCCACCAGCGACCGAAGGGGCGCTGAAGCTTTCTTT. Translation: CATSDRRGAEAFF.

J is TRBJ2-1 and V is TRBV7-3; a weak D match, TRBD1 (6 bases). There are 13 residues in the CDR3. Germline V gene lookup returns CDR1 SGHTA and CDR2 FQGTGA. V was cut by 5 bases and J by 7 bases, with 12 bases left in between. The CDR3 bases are TGTGCCAGCAGCACACCAACAGGGAATGAGCAGTTCTTC. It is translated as CASSTPTGNEQFF.

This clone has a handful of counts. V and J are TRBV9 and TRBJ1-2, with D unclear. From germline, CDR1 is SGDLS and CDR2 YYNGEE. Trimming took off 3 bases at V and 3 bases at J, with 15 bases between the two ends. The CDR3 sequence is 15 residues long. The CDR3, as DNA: TGTGCCAGCAGCGCAAGCCTTACGGAGGACTATGGCTACACCTTC. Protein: CASSASLTEDYGYTF.

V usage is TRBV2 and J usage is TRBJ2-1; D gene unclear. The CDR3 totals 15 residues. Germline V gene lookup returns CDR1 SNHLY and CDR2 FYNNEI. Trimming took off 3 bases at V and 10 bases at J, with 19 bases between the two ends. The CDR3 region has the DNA TGTGCCAGCAGTGAGATATTAGCTCCCCTTTGGGAGCAGTTCTTC. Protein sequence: CASSEILAPLWEQFF.